This TCR beta chain was captured by sequencing in a study of cytomegalovirus exposure and HLA in healthy donors. Study-wide findings and caveats: Most TCR beta V segments were productive about 87% or about 30% of the time in an earlier analysis. Later findings reportedly placed an Asian-associated ancestry cluster below the roughly 670-donor mean for N-insertions.

Germline lookup yields CDR1 SGHTA and CDR2 FQGNSA. The CDR3 has 13 residues. Trimming took 4 bases from V and 1 from J, leaving 7 bases between them. In the case of this clone: Its antigen remains unknown.

PCR used 60 Vbeta primers and 13 Jbeta primers. Source study methods: Per a later analysis, the number of unique TCR beta chains was around 79 million, of which about 10 million were shared. Sequencing used immunoSEQ multiplex PCR; TCRdb keeps in-frame clones, though not all of them. That table supplies the V and J calls and clone size; D and trimming were determined from the DNA. This table holds tens of thousands of clones, roughly 79% found once. Sequenced input: PBMCs. This chain connects TRBV7-2 to TRBJ1-1; no definite D call. The source of this sequence is a middle-aged man in good health and CMV-seronegative. CDR3: CASSSGRNTEAFF. DNA of the CDR3: TGTGCCAGCAGCTCGGGGAGGAACACTGAAGCTTTCTTT. Full variable domain (missing parts from reference TRBV7-2 and TRBJ1-1): GAGVSQSPSNKVTEKGKDVELRCDPISGHTALYWYRQSLGQGLEFLIYFQGNSAPDKSGLPSDRFSAERTGGSVSTLTIQRTQQEDSAVYLCASSSGRNTEAFFGQGTRLTVV.